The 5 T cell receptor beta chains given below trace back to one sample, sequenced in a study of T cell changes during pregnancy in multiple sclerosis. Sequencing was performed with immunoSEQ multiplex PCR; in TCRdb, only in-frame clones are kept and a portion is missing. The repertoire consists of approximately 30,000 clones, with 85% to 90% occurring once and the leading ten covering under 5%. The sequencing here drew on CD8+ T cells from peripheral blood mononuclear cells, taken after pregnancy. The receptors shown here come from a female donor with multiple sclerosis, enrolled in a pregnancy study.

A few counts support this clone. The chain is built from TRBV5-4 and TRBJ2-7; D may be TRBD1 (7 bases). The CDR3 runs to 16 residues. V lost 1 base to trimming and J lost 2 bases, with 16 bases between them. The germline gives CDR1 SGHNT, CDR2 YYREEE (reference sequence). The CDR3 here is CASSLPGDSLTYEQYF. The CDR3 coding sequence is TGTGCCAGCAGCTTGCCGGGGGACAGCCTCACCTACGAGCAGTACTTC.

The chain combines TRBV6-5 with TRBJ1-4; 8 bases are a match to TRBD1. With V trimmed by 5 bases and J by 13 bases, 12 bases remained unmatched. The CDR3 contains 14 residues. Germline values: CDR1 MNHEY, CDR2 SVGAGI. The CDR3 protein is CASSLQGEVSTLFF. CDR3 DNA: TGTGCCAGCAGTCTACAGGGGGAGGTTTCAACACTGTTTTTT.

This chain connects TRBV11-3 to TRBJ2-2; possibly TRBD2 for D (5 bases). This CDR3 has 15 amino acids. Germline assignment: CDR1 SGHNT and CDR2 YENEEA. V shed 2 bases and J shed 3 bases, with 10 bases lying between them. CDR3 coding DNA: TGTGCCAGCAGCTTACGGGGTTCGGACACCGGGGAGCTGTTTTTT. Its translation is CASSLRGSDTGELFF.

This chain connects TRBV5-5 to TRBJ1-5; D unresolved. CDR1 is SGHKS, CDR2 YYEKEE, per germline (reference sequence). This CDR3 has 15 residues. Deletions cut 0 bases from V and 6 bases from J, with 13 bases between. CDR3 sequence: CASSLAGLFSQPQHF. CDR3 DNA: TGTGCCAGCAGCTTGGCAGGCCTTTTCAGTCAGCCCCAGCATTTT.

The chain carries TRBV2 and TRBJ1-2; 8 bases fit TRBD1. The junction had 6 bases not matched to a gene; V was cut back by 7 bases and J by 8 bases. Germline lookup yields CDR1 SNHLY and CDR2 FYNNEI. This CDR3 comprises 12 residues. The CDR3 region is CASKGQVRGYTF. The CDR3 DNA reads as TGTGCCAGCAAGGGACAGGTGCGAGGCTACACCTTC.